The 20 T cell receptor beta chains below all came from one sample that was sequenced in a study of human T cells and chemical hapten exposure. Time point defined: patch test 1, 2 weeks after DPC sensitization. This sample's treatment: therapeutic diphenylcyclopropenone sensitization with weekly scalp DPC. TCRdb processed the RACE reads anew with MiXCR; each CDR3 protein has one entry. Of 300,000 to 350,000 distinct CDR3 sequences listed, roughly 6.9% are singletons. This specimen consisted of whole blood, obtained in connection with sensitization to the hapten diphenylcyclopropenone (DPC). These receptors all stem from a woman younger than 30 with alopecia areata. Some clones in this sample may be carry-over from other donors' samples.

The table lists this clonotype with a few counts. The chain is built from TRBV5-6 and TRBJ1-4, with D possibly TRBD1 on 5 matching bases. CDR1 is SGHDT and CDR2 is YYEEEE in the germline V gene. This CDR3 spans 15 amino acids. The ends were cut back, 4 bases at V and 4 bases at J, with 14 bases in the middle. The chain's CDR3 is CASSPLGERNEKLFF. CDR3 nucleotide sequence: TGTGCCAGCAGCCCCTTGGGGGAGCGTAATGAAAAACTGTTTTTT.

There are a few counts of this clonotype. The rearrangement links TRBV7-6 to TRBJ2-5; 12 bases are a match to TRBD2. This CDR3 spans 16 amino acids. The germline gives CDR1 SGHVS, CDR2 FNYEAQ. V lost 4 bases and J lost 5; bases outside the gene matches: 8. In DNA form, the CDR3 reads TGTGCCAGCAGCTCCCCCCTAGCGGGGGGGGTGGAGACCCAGTACTTC. Translated: CASSSPLAGGVETQYF.

The table lists this clonotype with many counts. The gene calls are TRBV27 and TRBJ2-3; 8 bases map to TRBD2. After removal of 5 bases from V and 3 bases from J, the junction contained 10 bases not matched to a gene. From germline, CDR1 is MNHEY and CDR2 SMNVEV (reference sequence). The length of the CDR3 is 16 residues. DNA of the CDR3: TGTGCCAGCAGTCCCCGGACTAGCCCCTGGACAGATACGCAGTATTTT. It codes for CASSPRTSPWTDTQYF.

This clonotype was seen at least ten times. The chain uses TRBV4-3 and TRBJ2-7, with 9 bases lining up with TRBD1. This CDR3 region has 15 residues. CDR1 is LGHNA, CDR2 YSLEER, per germline. With V trimmed by 2 bases and J by 3 bases, 5 bases remained unmatched. This CDR3 reads CASSQPGQGFYEQYF. The CDR3 DNA sequence: TGCGCCAGCAGCCAACCGGGACAGGGTTTCTACGAGCAGTACTTC.

This clonotype appeared a few times. This chain joins TRBV4-3 and TRBJ2-1, with a weak D call TRBD2 (6 bases). The CDR3 contains 14 residues. Trimming took 0 bases from V and 5 from J, leaving 8 bases between them. CDR1 and CDR2 from the germline V gene are LGHNA and YSLEER. CDR3 DNA sequence: TGCGCCAGCAGCCAAGAAGGAGGGAACAATGAGCAGTTCTTC. Translation gives CASSQEGGNNEQFF.

A remark on this clonotype: This is likely a read error, given that the CDR3 carries no conserved phenylalanine or tryptophan at its end. The rearrangement joins TRBV4-1 to TRBJ1-2, with D possibly being TRBD1 (5 bases). V was cut by 0 bases and J by 3 bases, with 5 bases left in between. Germline CDR1 and CDR2: MGHRA and YSYEKL. The CDR3 is 13 amino acids. CDR3 sequence: CASSQDRDYGYTS. CDR3 DNA: TGCGCCAGCAGCCAAGACAGGGACTATGGCTACACCTCC.

The chain recombines TRBV28 with TRBJ1-1; D is ambiguous. CDR1 and CDR2 from the germline V gene are MDHEN and SYDVKM. The V gene lost 8 bases and the J gene lost 0 bases, with 7 bases spanning the gap. CDR3 size: 12 residues. The CDR3: CASHSLNTEAFF. CDR3 DNA: TGTGCCAGCCACTCCTTGAACACTGAAGCTTTCTTT.

This clonotype was seen ten or more times. The rearrangement joins TRBV7-2 to TRBJ2-5; 12 bases fit TRBD2. After removal of 0 bases from V and 1 base from J, the junction contained 6 bases not matched to a gene. Germline CDR1 is SGHTA and CDR2 is FQGNSA. The CDR3 spans 18 residues. The CDR3 loop is CASSLAGLAGLFQETQYF. The CDR3 DNA follows: TGTGCCAGCAGCTTAGCAGGACTAGCGGGGCTGTTCCAAGAGACCCAGTACTTC.

This clonotype was found a few times. V is TRBV6-6 and J is TRBJ1-5; D is unclear. The CDR3 contains 18 residues. Trimming removed 7 bases at V and 1 base at J, with 23 bases between. Germline V lookup: CDR1 MNHNY, CDR2 SVGAGI (reference sequence). The CDR3 bases are TGTGCCAGCACCTCCCAGGTGAGGGTATTTTACAGCAATCAGCCCCAGCATTTT. Protein product: CASTSQVRVFYSNQPQHF.

Notes on this clonotype: The junction shows a germline mismatch at one end, possibly a read error. V and J are TRBV18 and TRBJ2-3, with D tentatively TRBD1 (6 bases). Germline CDR1 is KGHSH and CDR2 is LQKENI. The CDR3 extends over 14 amino acids. The CDR3 DNA reads TGTGCCAGCTCACAGGACAGACGCACAGATATGCAGTATTTT. This translates into CASSQDRRTDMQYF.

Comments on this clonotype: This may be a read error: a much more frequent sequence differs by one nucleotide. This rearrangement joins TRBV7-2 to TRBJ1-5; 8 bases are shared with TRBD1. Germline CDR1 reads SGHTA; CDR2 reads FQGNSA. CDR3 length: 15 amino acids. In DNA, the CDR3 is TGTGCCAGCAGCATAGCGACAGGGGCAGGGCAGCCCCAGCATTTT. This translates into CASSIATGAGQPQHF. The full variable domain, rest sourced from reference TRBV7-2 and TRBJ1-5, is GAGVSQSPSNKVTEKGKDVELRCDPISGHTALYWYRQSLGQGLEFLIYFQGNSAPDKSGLPSDRFSAERTGGSVSTLTIQRTQQEDSAVYLCASSIATGAGQPQHFGDGTRLSIL.

This clonotype was counted many times. The rearrangement uses TRBV20-1 and TRBJ2-3; D possibly corresponds to TRBD1 (5 bases). V gave up 0 bases and J gave up 0 bases, with 13 bases separating them. Germline values: CDR1 DFQATT, CDR2 SNEGSKA (reference sequence). This CDR3 has 16 residues. This CDR3 reads CSARDVQGFSTDTQYF. For the CDR3, the DNA is TGCAGTGCTAGAGATGTTCAGGGTTTTAGCACAGATACGCAGTATTTT.

In this sample, this clonotype turned up a few times. The gene calls are TRBV7-6 and TRBJ1-2, with no clear D. The V gene lost 3 bases and the J gene lost 7 bases, with 12 bases spanning the gap. The CDR3 sequence is 13 residues long. Germline-derived CDR1 and CDR2 are SGHVS and FNYEAQ. CDR3 amino acids: CASSLSELFGYTF. CDR3 sequence (DNA): TGTGCCAGCAGCTTGTCGGAGTTGTTTGGCTACACCTTC.

Many counts were recorded for this clonotype. V gene TRBV4-3 combines with J gene TRBJ2-3; 8 nucleotides match TRBD2. The CDR3 consists of 17 residues. The junction had 11 bases not matched to a gene; V was cut back by 0 bases and J by 6 bases. Germline CDR1 LGHNA, CDR2 YSLEER. Here the CDR3 reads CASSQDFSGGPLDTQYF. DNA of the CDR3: TGCGCCAGCAGCCAAGACTTCAGCGGGGGCCCCTTGGATACGCAGTATTTT.

This chain connects TRBV29-1 to TRBJ2-7, with a weak D call TRBD1 (5 bases). The germline V gene encodes CDR1 SQVTM and CDR2 ANQGSEA. The CDR3 has 11 amino acids. Trimming left V 4 bases short and J 5 bases short, with 9 bases between. The CDR3 here is CSVATADEQYF. DNA of the CDR3: TGCAGCGTTGCGACAGCAGACGAGCAGTACTTC.

V gene TRBV6-5 combines with J gene TRBJ2-1; TRBD1 agrees at 7 bases. The CDR3 extends over 14 amino acids. CDR1 and CDR2 from the germline V gene are MNHEY and SVGAGI. The ends lost 7 bases at V and 0 bases at J; junction bases unmatched: 3. CDR3 coding DNA: TGTGCCAGCAAGGACAGGAGCTCCTACAATGAGCAGTTCTTC. Its translation: CASKDRSSYNEQFF.

This clonotype was detected only a few times. The rearrangement joins TRBV7-9 to TRBJ1-1; D unresolved. This CDR3 comprises 12 residues. Germline V gene data show CDR1 as SEHNR and CDR2 as FQNEAQ (reference sequence). V was cut by 5 bases and J by 1 base, with 5 bases left in between. Written as DNA, the CDR3 is TGTGCCAGCAGCACGCAGAACACTGAAGCTTTCTTT. This encodes CASSTQNTEAFF.

The genes are TRBV6-2 or TRBV6-3 and TRBJ1-5; D uncertain. The CDR3 runs 14 residues. Between the trimmed V and J ends, which lost 2 bases and 2 bases, there was a span of 7 bases. CDR1 and CDR2 from the germline V gene are MNHEY and SVGEGT. This CDR3 reads CASSYDLGNQPQHF. Written as DNA, the CDR3 is TGTGCCAGCAGTTACGACCTGGGCAATCAGCCCCAGCATTTT.

This clonotype was counted a few times. V and J are TRBV6-5 and TRBJ1-1, with 8 bases that match TRBD1. The CDR3 runs 16 residues. Germline values: CDR1 MNHEY, CDR2 SVGAGI. V lost 0 bases to trimming and J lost 1 base; unmatched junction nucleotides: 4. CDR3 sequence (DNA): TGTGCCAGCAGTTACTCGCCGACAGGGGAGAACACTGAAGCTTTCTTT. The encoded protein is CASSYSPTGENTEAFF.

The chain uses TRBV4-3 and TRBJ2-3; D ambiguous. V lost 1 base, J lost 2 bases, and 10 bases lay in between. The CDR3 length is 15 residues. The germline V gene has CDR1 LGHNA and CDR2 YSLEER. The CDR3 loop is CASSQAFPATDTQYF. CDR3 DNA sequence: TGCGCCAGCAGCCAAGCCTTCCCCGCCACAGATACGCAGTATTTT.